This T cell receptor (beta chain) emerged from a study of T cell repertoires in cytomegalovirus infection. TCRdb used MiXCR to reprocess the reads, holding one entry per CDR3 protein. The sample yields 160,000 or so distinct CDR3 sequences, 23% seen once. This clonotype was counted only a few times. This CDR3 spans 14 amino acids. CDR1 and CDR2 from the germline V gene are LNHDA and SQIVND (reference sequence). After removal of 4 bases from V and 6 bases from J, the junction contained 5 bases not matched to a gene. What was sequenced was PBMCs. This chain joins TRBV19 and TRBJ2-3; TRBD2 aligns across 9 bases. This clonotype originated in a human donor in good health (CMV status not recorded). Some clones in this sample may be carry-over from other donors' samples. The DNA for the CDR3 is TGTGCCAGTAGTAGGGGAGGACTAGCGGATACGCAGTATTTT. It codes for CASSRGGLADTQYF.